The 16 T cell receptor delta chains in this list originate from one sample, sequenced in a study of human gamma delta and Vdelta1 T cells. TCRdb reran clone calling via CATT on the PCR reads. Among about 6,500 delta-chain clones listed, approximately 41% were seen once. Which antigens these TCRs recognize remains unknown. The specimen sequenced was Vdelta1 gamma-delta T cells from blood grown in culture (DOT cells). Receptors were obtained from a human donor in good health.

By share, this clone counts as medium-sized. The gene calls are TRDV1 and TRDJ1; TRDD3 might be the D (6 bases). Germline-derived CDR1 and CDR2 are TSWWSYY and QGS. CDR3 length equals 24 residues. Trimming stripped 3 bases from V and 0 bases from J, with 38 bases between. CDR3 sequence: CALGELPRGNLGPRLTGYTDKLIF. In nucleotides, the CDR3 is TGTGCTCTTGGGGAGCTGCCTAGGGGAAATCTTGGGCCCCGCCTTACTGGGTACACCGATAAACTCATCTTT.

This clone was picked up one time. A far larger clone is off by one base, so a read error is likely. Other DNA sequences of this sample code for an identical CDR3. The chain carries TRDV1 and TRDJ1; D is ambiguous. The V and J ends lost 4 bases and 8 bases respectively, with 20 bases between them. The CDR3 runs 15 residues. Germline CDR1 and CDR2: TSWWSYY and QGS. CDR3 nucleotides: TGTGCTCTTGGGGGTGGACCGGCGAGGATTGGCAAACTCATCTTT. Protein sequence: CALGGGPARIGKLIF.

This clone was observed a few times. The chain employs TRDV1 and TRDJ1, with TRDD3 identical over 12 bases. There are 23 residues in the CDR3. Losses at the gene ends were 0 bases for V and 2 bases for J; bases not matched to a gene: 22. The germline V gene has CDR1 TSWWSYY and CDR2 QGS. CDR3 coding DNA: TGTGCTCTTGGGGAACTAAGACCGGAATCTCCCCGTACTGGGGGATACCTAACCGATAAACTCATCTTT. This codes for CALGELRPESPRTGGYLTDKLIF.

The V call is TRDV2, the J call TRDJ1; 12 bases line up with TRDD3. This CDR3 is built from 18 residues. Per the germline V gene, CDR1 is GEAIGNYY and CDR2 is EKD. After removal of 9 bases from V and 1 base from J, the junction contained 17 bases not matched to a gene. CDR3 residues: CARSGYWGIPLGTDKLIF. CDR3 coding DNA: TGTGCCCGCTCTGGGTACTGGGGGATACCCCTGGGCACCGATAAACTCATCTTT.

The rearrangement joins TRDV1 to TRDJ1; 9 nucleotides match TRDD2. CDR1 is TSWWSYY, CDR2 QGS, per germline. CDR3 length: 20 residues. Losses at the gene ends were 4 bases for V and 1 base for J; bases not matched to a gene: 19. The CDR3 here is CALGVPFLPLLLGGTDKLIF. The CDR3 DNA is TGTGCTCTTGGGGTCCCCTTCCTACCCCTTCTACTGGGTGGCACCGATAAACTCATCTTT.

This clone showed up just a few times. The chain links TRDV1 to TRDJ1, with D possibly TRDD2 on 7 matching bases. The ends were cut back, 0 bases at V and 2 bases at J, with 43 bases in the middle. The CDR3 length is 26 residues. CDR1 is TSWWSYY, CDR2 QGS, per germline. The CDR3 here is CALGELRFLRLRTGVLGLAGTDKLIF. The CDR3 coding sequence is TGTGCTCTTGGGGAACTTCGGTTCCTACGTCTGCGTACGGGGGTACTGGGTCTCGCGGGGACCGATAAACTCATCTTT.

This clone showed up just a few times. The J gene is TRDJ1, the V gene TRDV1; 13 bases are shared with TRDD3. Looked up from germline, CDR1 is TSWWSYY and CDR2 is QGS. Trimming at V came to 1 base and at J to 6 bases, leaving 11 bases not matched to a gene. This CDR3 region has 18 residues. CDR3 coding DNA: TGTGCTCTTGGGGAACGCACTACTGGGGGATACGGGGTAAATAAACTCATCTTT. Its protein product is CALGERTTGGYGVNKLIF.

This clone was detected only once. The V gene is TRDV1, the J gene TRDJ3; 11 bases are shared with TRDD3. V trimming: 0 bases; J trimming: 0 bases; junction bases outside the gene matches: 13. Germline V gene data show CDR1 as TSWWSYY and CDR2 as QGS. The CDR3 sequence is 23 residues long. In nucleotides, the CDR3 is TGTGCTCTTGGGGAACTCTGTTCTGGGGGATACCGCTCCAGCTCCTGGGACACCCGACAGATGTTTTTC. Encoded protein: CALGELCSGGYRSSSWDTRQMFF.

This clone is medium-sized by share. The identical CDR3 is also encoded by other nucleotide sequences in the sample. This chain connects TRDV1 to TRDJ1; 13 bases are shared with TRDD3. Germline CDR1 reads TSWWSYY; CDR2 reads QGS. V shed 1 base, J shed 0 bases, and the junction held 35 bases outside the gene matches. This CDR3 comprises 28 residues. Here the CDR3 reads CALGEPVPTRVLGDTPGLTNEYTDKLIF. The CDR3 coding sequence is TGTGCTCTTGGGGAACCCGTTCCTACCCGAGTACTGGGGGATACGCCAGGATTAACAAACGAGTACACCGATAAACTCATCTTT.

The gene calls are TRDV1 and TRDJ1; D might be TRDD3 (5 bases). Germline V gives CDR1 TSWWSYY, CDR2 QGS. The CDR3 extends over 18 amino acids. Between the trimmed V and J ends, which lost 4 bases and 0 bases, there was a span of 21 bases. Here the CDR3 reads CALGALYGGPTYTDKLIF. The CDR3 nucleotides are TGTGCTCTTGGGGCCCTTTACGGGGGTCCCACGTACACCGATAAACTCATCTTT.

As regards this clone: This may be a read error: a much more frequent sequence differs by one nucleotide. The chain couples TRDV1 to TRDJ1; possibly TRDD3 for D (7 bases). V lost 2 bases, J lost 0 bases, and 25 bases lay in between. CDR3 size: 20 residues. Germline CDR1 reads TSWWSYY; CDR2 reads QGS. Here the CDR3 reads CALGEWVLPRIRSYTDKLIF. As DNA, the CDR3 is TGTGCTCTTGGGGAATGGGTCCTACCCCGGATACGCTCGTACACCGATAAACTCATCTTT.

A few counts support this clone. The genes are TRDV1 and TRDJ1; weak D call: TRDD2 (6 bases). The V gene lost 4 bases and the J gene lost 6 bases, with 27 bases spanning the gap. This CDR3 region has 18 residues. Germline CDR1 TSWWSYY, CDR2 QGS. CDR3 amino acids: CALGVRPSGVWENHKLIF. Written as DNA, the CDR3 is TGTGCTCTTGGGGTCCGGCCTTCCGGGGTCTGGGAGAACCATAAACTCATCTTT.

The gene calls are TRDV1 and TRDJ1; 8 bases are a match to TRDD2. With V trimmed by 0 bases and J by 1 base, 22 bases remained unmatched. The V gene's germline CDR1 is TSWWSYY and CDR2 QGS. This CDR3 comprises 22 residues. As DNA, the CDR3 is TGTGCTCTTGGGGAACTCGGTCTTCCTACGCGTACCCGGCGGGGTCCCACCGATAAACTCATCTTT. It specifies CALGELGLPTRTRRGPTDKLIF.

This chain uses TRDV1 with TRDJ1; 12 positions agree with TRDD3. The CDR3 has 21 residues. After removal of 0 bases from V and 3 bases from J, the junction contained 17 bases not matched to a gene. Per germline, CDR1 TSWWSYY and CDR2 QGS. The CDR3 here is CALGELPGGPYWGIPPDKLIF. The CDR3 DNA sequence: TGTGCTCTTGGGGAACTTCCCGGCGGCCCGTACTGGGGGATACCTCCCGATAAACTCATCTTT.

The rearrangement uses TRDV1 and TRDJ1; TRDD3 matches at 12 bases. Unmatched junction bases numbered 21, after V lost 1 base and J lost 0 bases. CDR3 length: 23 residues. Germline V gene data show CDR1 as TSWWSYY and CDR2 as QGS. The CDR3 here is CALGEPPWGFSVLGDTYTDKLIF. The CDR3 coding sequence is TGTGCTCTTGGGGAACCTCCCTGGGGATTTTCAGTACTGGGGGATACCTACACCGATAAACTCATCTTT.

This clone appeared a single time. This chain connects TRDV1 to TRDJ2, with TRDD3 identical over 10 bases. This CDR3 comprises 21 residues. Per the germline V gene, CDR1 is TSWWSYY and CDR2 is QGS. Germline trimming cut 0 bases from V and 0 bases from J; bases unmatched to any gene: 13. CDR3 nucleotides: TGTGCTCTTGGGGAACTAGTTCTTGTACTGGGGGATCCCGCTTTGACAGCACAACTCTTCTTT. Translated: CALGELVLVLGDPALTAQLFF.